This TCR beta chain stems from a study of blood T cell repertoires in COVID-19. This CDR3 is built from 15 residues. Germline trimming cut 2 bases from V and 6 bases from J; bases unmatched to any gene: 6. CDR1 PRHDT and CDR2 FYEKMQ come from the germline V gene (reference sequence). Some clones are missing from TCRdb's copy, which holds only in-frame ones; the method was immunoSEQ multiplex PCR. The data hold fewer than 40,000 clones, with 79% observed a single time. This clonotype was obtained from a man in his 70s with acute or convalescent COVID-19. The sequencing sample was made of peripheral blood. This chain uses TRBV13 with TRBJ2-1; 8 positions agree with TRBD2. The CDR3 bases are TGTGCCAGCAGCTTAAGCGGGAGAGGGTTCAATGAGCAGTTCTTC. Its protein is CASSLSGRGFNEQFF.